These 32 T cell receptor beta chains share one sample of origin, sequenced in a study of blood T cell repertoires in COVID-19. Generated by immunoSEQ multiplex PCR, the TCRdb table keeps only in-frame clones and is missing some. Among approximately 120,000 clones listed, approximately 90% were seen once. Input material: peripheral blood. The source is a human donor in a cohort sampled during active COVID-19.

This chain links TRBV9 with TRBJ2-5; D perhaps matches TRBD1 (6 bases). The CDR3 extends over 14 amino acids. V was clipped by 3 bases and J by 5 bases, with 14 bases between them. CDR1 and CDR2 from the germline V gene are SGDLS and YYNGEE. CDR3 in amino acids: CASSGSGAGETQYF. The CDR3 coding sequence is TGTGCCAGCAGCGGCTCAGGGGCCGGTGAGACCCAGTACTTC.

The chain couples TRBV5-6 to TRBJ1-1; D is perhaps TRBD1 (5 bases). V shed 2 bases and J shed 1 base, with 6 bases lying between them. Germline assignment: CDR1 SGHDT and CDR2 YYEEEE. There are 13 residues in the CDR3. The CDR3 DNA reads TGTGCCAGCAGCTTTGACAGGAACACTGAAGCTTTCTTT. Translating gives CASSFDRNTEAFF.

J is TRBJ1-4 and V is TRBV5-1; no clear D. V was shortened by 3 bases and J by 0 bases, with 6 bases between the two germline ends. Germline CDR1 SGHRS, CDR2 YFSETQ. CDR3 size: 14 residues. CDR3 nucleotides: TGCGCCAGCAGCTCCTCCCCAACTAATGAAAAACTGTTTTTT. As protein: CASSSSPTNEKLFF.

This rearrangement joins TRBV7-9 to TRBJ2-2; 7 bases agree with TRBD1. Germline V lookup: CDR1 SEHNR, CDR2 FQNEAQ (reference sequence). Trimming cost V 5 bases and J 5 bases; bases outside gene matches: 8. CDR3 length: 15 amino acids. In nucleotides, the CDR3 is TGTGCCAGCAGCGGCGACAGGGTGAGAACCGGGGAGCTGTTTTTT. This sequence encodes CASSGDRVRTGELFF.

The rearrangement joins TRBV2 to TRBJ1-5; D is ambiguous. CDR3 length: 13 residues. Per the germline V gene, CDR1 is SNHLY and CDR2 is FYNNEI. V was cut by 4 bases and J by 2 bases, with 6 bases left in between. As DNA, the CDR3 is TGTGCCAGCAGTGCCGTCGGCAATCAGCCCCAGCATTTT. Its translation: CASSAVGNQPQHF.

This chain connects TRBV5-1 to TRBJ1-4; 9 positions match TRBD1. The J segment lost 8 bases and the V segment lost 5 bases, leaving 10 bases of the junction unmatched. The CDR3 sequence is 15 residues long. Germline V CDR1 and CDR2: SGHRS, YFSETQ. The CDR3 is CASRRQQGAGEKLFF. CDR3 DNA: TGCGCCAGCAGGAGACAACAGGGGGCCGGAGAAAAACTGTTTTTT.

The gene calls are TRBV24-1 and TRBJ2-1; a possible D gene is TRBD2 (6 bases). V lost 9 bases and J lost 3, with 11 bases in between. Germline V CDR1 and CDR2: KGHDR, SFDVKD. The CDR3 extends over 13 amino acids. CDR3 sequence (DNA): TGTGCCACCCCGGGGGACGACTACAATGAGCAGTTCTTC. Encoded protein: CATPGDDYNEQFF.

V is TRBV19 and J is TRBJ1-2; 7 bases line up with TRBD1. The CDR3 extends over 15 amino acids. The J segment lost 0 bases and the V segment lost 2 bases, leaving 3 bases of the junction unmatched. Germline-derived CDR1 and CDR2 are LNHDA and SQIVND (reference sequence). The CDR3 nucleotides read TGTGCCAGTAGTATATGGGACAGATCTAACTATGGCTACACCTTC. This sequence encodes CASSIWDRSNYGYTF.

The V gene is TRBV3-1 (or the pseudogene TRBV3-2), the J gene TRBJ2-5; 8 nucleotides line up with TRBD2. V trimming: 0 bases; J trimming: 4 bases; junction bases outside the gene matches: 7. CDR1 and CDR2 from the germline V gene are LGHDT and YNNKEL (reference sequence). CDR3 length: 16 residues. The CDR3 DNA follows: TGTGCCAGCAGCCAAGATGGCGGGGGGTCGGCAGAGACCCAGTACTTC. As protein: CASSQDGGGSAETQYF.

This clone was counted only a few times. This rearrangement joins TRBV10-1 to TRBJ2-7; D remains unclear. Germline V CDR1 and CDR2: WNHNN, SYGVQD (reference sequence). The CDR3 is made up of 14 amino acids. V was pared by 3 bases and J by 2 bases, with 11 bases between. The CDR3 coding sequence is TGCGCCAGCAGTGATTTGGGCAGCCCCTACGAGCAGTACTTC. Translated: CASSDLGSPYEQYF.

This sequence joins TRBV27 and TRBJ2-1; TRBD2 aligns across 7 bases. Trimming at V came to 6 bases and at J to 1 base, leaving 9 bases not matched to a gene. This CDR3 spans 16 amino acids. CDR1 MNHEY and CDR2 SMNVEV come from the germline V gene (reference sequence). CDR3 amino acids: CASSPLAVASYNEQFF. The DNA for the CDR3 is TGTGCCAGCAGCCCTCTAGCGGTTGCTTCCTACAATGAGCAGTTCTTC.

This chain uses TRBV28 with TRBJ2-2; TRBD2 matches 9 bases. V shed 4 bases and J 2 bases; nucleotides not matched to a gene: 8. Germline V gene lookup returns CDR1 MDHEN and CDR2 SYDVKM. This CDR3 contains 17 residues. The CDR3, as DNA: TGTGCCAGCAGTTCCAGCGAACTAGCGGGTAACACCGGGGAGCTGTTTTTT. This sequence encodes CASSSSELAGNTGELFF. Full variable domain (rest looked up from reference TRBV28 and TRBJ2-2): DVKVTQSSRYLVKRTGEKVFLECVQDMDHENMFWYRQDPGLGLRLIYFSYDVKMKEKGDIPEGYSVSREKKERFSLILESASTNQTSMYLCASSSSELAGNTGELFFGEGSRLTVL.

The rearrangement joins TRBV7-9 to TRBJ2-7; 9 bases line up with TRBD1. This CDR3 is built from 13 residues. Germline assignment: CDR1 SEHNR and CDR2 FQNEAQ (reference sequence). The CDR3 protein is CATWTGDSYEQYF. The CDR3 coding sequence is TGTGCTACGTGGACAGGGGACTCCTACGAGCAGTACTTC.

In DNA, the CDR3 is TGTGCCAGCAGCTTTCCAGGTTCCTACGAGCAGTACTTC. Residues: CASSFPGSYEQYF. The rearrangement links TRBV5-8 to TRBJ2-7, with D unresolved. This CDR3 is 13 amino acids long. The ends were cut back, 2 bases at V and 1 base at J, with 7 bases in the middle. The germline V gene encodes CDR1 SGHTS and CDR2 YDEGEE.

This clone has more than one count but fewer than ten. This rearrangement joins TRBV5-4 to TRBJ2-5; TRBD1 is a possible D gene (6 bases). Trimming took 7 bases from V and 8 from J, leaving 18 bases between them. The germline V gene has CDR1 SGHNT and CDR2 YYREEE (reference sequence). The CDR3 extends over 13 amino acids. The CDR3 sequence is CASGNAGDTTQYF. CDR3 sequence (DNA): TGTGCCAGCGGGAACGCAGGGGACACTACCCAGTACTTC.

This chain links TRBV11-2 with TRBJ2-1; 10 positions agree with TRBD1. With V trimmed by 3 bases and J by 7 bases, 6 bases remained unmatched. Germline loops: CDR1 SGHAT, CDR2 FQNNGV. The CDR3 has 15 residues. The CDR3 coding sequence is TGTGCCAGCAGCTTGGACAGGGGGGTAGGGAATGAGCAGTTCTTC. It yields the protein CASSLDRGVGNEQFF.

This chain links TRBV28 with TRBJ1-4; 7 bases map to TRBD1. The CDR3 contains 15 residues. Germline V CDR1 and CDR2: MDHEN, SYDVKM. V trimming: 6 bases; J trimming: 0 bases; junction bases outside the gene matches: 4. Here the CDR3 DNA reads TGTGCCAGCAGCAGGACAGGAACAACTAATGAAAAACTGTTTTTT. It codes for CASSRTGTTNEKLFF.

The CDR3 spells CASRTRGDTGELFF. The CDR3 nucleotides are TGTGCCAGCCGGACGCGGGGTGACACCGGGGAGCTGTTTTTT. The chain joins TRBV6-4 to TRBJ2-2; TRBD2 is a possible D gene (6 bases). The CDR3 has 14 amino acids. Trimming took 8 bases from V and 3 from J, leaving 13 bases between them. The germline CDR1 and CDR2 sequences are MRHNA and SNTAGT.

The DNA for the CDR3 is TGTGCCAGCAGCCCCCCCCAGGGGAGCACAGATACGCAGTATTTT. This sequence encodes CASSPPQGSTDTQYF. The V gene is TRBV13, the J gene TRBJ2-3; D is perhaps TRBD1 (6 bases). This CDR3 contains 15 residues. Trimming left V 5 bases short and J 0 bases short, with 12 bases between. CDR1 and CDR2 from the germline V gene are PRHDT and FYEKMQ (reference sequence).

The chain couples TRBV5-6 to TRBJ2-4, with 7 bases lining up with TRBD2. The CDR3 runs to 14 residues. Germline values: CDR1 SGHDT, CDR2 YYEEEE. V shed 5 bases and J 7 bases; nucleotides not matched to a gene: 9. The CDR3: CASRPGLGGNIQYF. CDR3 sequence (DNA): TGTGCCAGCAGACCAGGACTAGGCGGTAACATTCAGTACTTC.

J is TRBJ2-1 and V is TRBV5-1, with 10 positions matching TRBD2. This CDR3 comprises 15 residues. In germline, CDR1 is SGHRS, CDR2 YFSETQ. The V segment lost 2 bases and the J segment 3 bases; nucleotides outside the gene matches: 2. CDR3 in DNA: TGCGCCAGCAGCTTAACTAGCGGGGTCTACAATGAGCAGTTCTTC. It translates to CASSLTSGVYNEQFF.

The rearrangement joins TRBV7-6 to TRBJ1-1, with 10 bases aligning to TRBD1. The CDR3 length is 15 residues. Germline V lookup: CDR1 SGHVS, CDR2 FNYEAQ. J gave up 0 bases and V 6 bases, and 4 bases lay outside the gene matches. The DNA for the CDR3 is TGTGCCAGCAGACTGGACAGGGGGATGAACACTGAAGCTTTCTTT. Translated, it gives CASRLDRGMNTEAFF.

The chain couples TRBV5-4 to TRBJ2-1, with 12 bases aligning to TRBD2. Germline V gene lookup returns CDR1 SGHNT and CDR2 YYREEE (reference sequence). Germline trimming cut 4 bases from V and 7 bases from J; bases unmatched to any gene: 9. The length of the CDR3 is 16 residues. The CDR3 spells CASSVQTSGSSNEQFF. The CDR3 coding sequence is TGTGCCAGCAGCGTACAGACTAGCGGGAGTTCTAATGAGCAGTTCTTC. Drawing the rest from reference TRBV5-4 and TRBJ2-1, the complete variable domain is ETGVTQSPTHLIKTRGQQVTLRCSSQSGHNTVSWYQQALGQGPQFIFQYYREEENGRGNFPPRFSGLQFPNYSSELNVNALELDDSALYLCASSVQTSGSSNEQFFGPGTRLTVL.

CDR3: CASSQLWTGTDEQYF. The CDR3 bases are TGCGCCAGCAGCCAACTATGGACAGGGACGGACGAGCAGTACTTC. J is TRBJ2-7 and V is TRBV4-1; 8 bases map to TRBD1. V dropped 2 bases and J dropped 5; count of bases not matched to a gene: 8. The germline V gene has CDR1 MGHRA and CDR2 YSYEKL. The CDR3 totals 15 residues.

The genes are TRBV28 and TRBJ1-4; D uncertain. The CDR3 has 15 amino acids. Germline V CDR1 and CDR2: MDHEN, SYDVKM. Trimming stripped 5 bases from V and 2 bases from J, with 12 bases between. The CDR3 protein is CASSPGGRTNEKLFF. In DNA form, the CDR3 reads TGTGCCAGCAGTCCGGGAGGCAGGACTAATGAAAAACTGTTTTTT.

The chain is built from TRBV6-4 and TRBJ2-3, with a tentative D call TRBD2 (5 bases). Trimming took 3 bases from V and 5 from J, leaving 12 bases between them. CDR1 is MRHNA, CDR2 SNTAGT, per germline. The CDR3 is 14 residues long. Here the CDR3 reads CASSEGIEGDTQYF. CDR3 coding DNA: TGTGCCAGCAGTGAAGGGATCGAGGGAGATACGCAGTATTTT.

The rearrangement uses TRBV3-1 (or the pseudogene TRBV3-2) and TRBJ2-1; possible D gene TRBD1, 5 bases. The V and J ends lost 2 bases and 2 bases respectively, with 10 bases between them. The CDR3 loop spans 15 amino acids. CDR1 is LGHDT, CDR2 YNNKEL, per germline (reference sequence). DNA of the CDR3: TGTGCCAGCAGCCAATCTGGGGCGGCCTACAATGAGCAGTTCTTC. Translating gives CASSQSGAAYNEQFF.

The J gene is TRBJ2-7, the V gene TRBV6-5, with 7 bases lining up with TRBD1. The V and J ends lost 6 bases and 6 bases, in that order; junction bases with no gene match: 8. Germline V gene lookup returns CDR1 MNHEY and CDR2 SVGAGI. The CDR3 has 13 residues. The CDR3 nucleotides read TGTGCCAGCAGACCCGGGACAGCGATCGAGCAGTACTTC. Encoded protein: CASRPGTAIEQYF.

The chain employs TRBV28 and TRBJ2-5, with D possibly TRBD2 on 5 matching bases. The CDR3 extends over 13 amino acids. The ends were cut back, 6 bases at V and 5 bases at J, with 13 bases in the middle. Germline V gene sequence: CDR1 MDHEN, CDR2 SYDVKM. CDR3 sequence: CASRARGLETQYF. CDR3 bases: TGTGCCAGCAGAGCAAGAGGGCTGGAGACCCAGTACTTC.

This chain links TRBV6-5 with TRBJ2-7; D might be TRBD1 (5 bases). There are 14 residues in the CDR3. V lost 8 bases to trimming and J lost 0 bases, with 14 bases between them. Germline assignment: CDR1 MNHEY and CDR2 SVGAGI. The CDR3 spells CASQGPSFSYEQYF. The CDR3 DNA follows: TGTGCCAGCCAGGGTCCCAGCTTCTCCTACGAGCAGTACTTC.

The table lists this clone with a few counts. This rearrangement joins TRBV5-1 to TRBJ1-2; D possibly corresponds to TRBD1 (6 bases). The CDR3 is made up of 15 amino acids. The V end was cut by 0 bases, the J end by 1 base, with 10 bases between. Germline CDR1 SGHRS, CDR2 YFSETQ. This CDR3 is CASSLEDRSNYGYTF. The CDR3 DNA reads TGCGCCAGCAGCTTGGAAGACAGGAGTAACTATGGCTACACCTTC.

DNA of the CDR3: TGTGCCAGTAGTATGGATGGGAGGCAGCCCCAGCATTTT. Translated: CASSMDGRQPQHF. This sequence joins TRBV19 and TRBJ1-5, with D unresolved. The germline gives CDR1 LNHDA, CDR2 SQIVND (reference sequence). This CDR3 is built from 13 residues. V lost 3 bases, J lost 7 bases, and 10 bases lay in between.